The T cell receptor (beta chain) under discussion was sequenced for a study of blood T cell repertoires in COVID-19. Whole-study context: The United States, Italy and Spain supplied acute and convalescent COVID-19 samples.

The study assigned cohorts using participant-reported clinical history. Trimming took 0 bases from V and 0 from J, leaving 14 bases between them. The CDR3 extends over 17 amino acids. Germline values: CDR1 GTSNPN, CDR2 SVGIG (reference sequence). Clones were read by immunoSEQ multiplex PCR, and TCRdb kept only the in-frame ones, dropping some. The data hold 310,000 or so clones, with roughly 87% observed a single time. This clone appeared a single time. The receptor's source is a woman under 30 who had recovered from COVID-19. This sequence joins TRBV30 and TRBJ1-4; the D gene is possibly TRBD1 (6 bases). Material: PBMCs or T cells enriched from blood (not recorded which). The CDR3 DNA sequence: TGTGCCTGGAGTGTATCTGGGGGCTTAGCAACTAATGAAAAACTGTTTTTT. It translates to CAWSVSGGLATNEKLFF.